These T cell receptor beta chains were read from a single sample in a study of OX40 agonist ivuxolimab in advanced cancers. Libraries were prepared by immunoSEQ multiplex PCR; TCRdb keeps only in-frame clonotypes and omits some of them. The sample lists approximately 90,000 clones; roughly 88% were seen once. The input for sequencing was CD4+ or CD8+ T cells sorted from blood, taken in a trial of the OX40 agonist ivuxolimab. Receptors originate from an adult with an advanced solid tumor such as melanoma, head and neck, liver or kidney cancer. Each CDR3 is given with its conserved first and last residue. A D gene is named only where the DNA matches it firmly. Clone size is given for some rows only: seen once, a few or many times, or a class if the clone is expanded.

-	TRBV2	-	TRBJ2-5	CASSEALALETQYF	TGTGCCAGCAGTGAAGCGCTAGCTCTAGAGACCCAGTACTTC
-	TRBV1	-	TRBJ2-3	CTSSRPSGTALDTQYF	TGCACCAGCAGCCGCCCCTCCGGGACAGCACTAGATACGCAGTATTTT
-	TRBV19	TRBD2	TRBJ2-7	CASSPGTTYEQYF	TGTGCCAGTAGCCCCGGGACTACCTACGAGCAGTACTTC
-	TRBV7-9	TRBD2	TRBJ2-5	CASSQSGTEETQYF	TGCGCCAGCAGCCAAAGCGGGACCGAAGAGACCCAGTACTTC
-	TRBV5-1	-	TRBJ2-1	CASSLEGEQFF	TGCGCCAGCAGCTTGGAAGGGGAGCAGTTCTTC
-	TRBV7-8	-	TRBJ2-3	CASRKREQGTDTQYF	TGTGCCAGCAGGAAACGGGAGCAAGGCACAGATACGCAGTATTTT
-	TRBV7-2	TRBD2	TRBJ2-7	CASSFRRGDYEQYF	TGTGCCAGCAGCTTCAGGCGGGGGGATTACGAGCAGTACTTC
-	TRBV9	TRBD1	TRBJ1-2	CASSVNVGGSFQYGYTF	TGTGCCAGCAGCGTAAATGTAGGGGGCAGTTTCCAATATGGCTACACCTTC
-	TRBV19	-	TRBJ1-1	CASSWVGNTEAFF	TGTGCCAGTAGTTGGGTTGGGAACACTGAAGCTTTCTTT
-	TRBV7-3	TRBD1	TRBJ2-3	CASSLGTGGNLNTDTQYF	TGTGCCAGCAGCTTAGGGACAGGGGGAAACTTAAACACAGATACGCAGTATTTT
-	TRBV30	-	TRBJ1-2	CAWSVQGDYGYTF	TGTGCCTGGAGTGTACAGGGCGACTATGGCTACACCTTC
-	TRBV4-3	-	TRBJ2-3	CASSQDWRGAGTDTQYF	TGCGCCAGCAGCCAAGATTGGCGCGGGGCGGGCACAGATACGCAGTATTTT
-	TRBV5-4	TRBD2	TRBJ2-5	CASSRDGGSWQETQYF	TGTGCCAGCAGCCGGGATGGCGGGAGTTGGCAAGAGACCCAGTACTTC
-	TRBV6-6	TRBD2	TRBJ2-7	CATKTGTSSYEQYF	TGTGCCACCAAAACCGGGACTAGCTCCTACGAGCAGTACTTC
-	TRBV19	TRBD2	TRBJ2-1	CASNGGITYNEQFF	TGTGCCAGTAACGGGGGGATAACCTACAATGAGCAGTTCTTC
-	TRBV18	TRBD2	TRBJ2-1	CASSSGLAGRKDEQFF	TGTGCCAGCTCATCCGGACTAGCGGGAAGGAAGGATGAGCAGTTCTTC
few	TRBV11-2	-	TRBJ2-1	CASSFQPTEGYNEQFF	TGTGCCAGCAGCTTCCAACCCACAGAGGGTTACAATGAGCAGTTCTTC
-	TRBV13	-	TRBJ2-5	CASSPSGKETQYF	TGTGCCAGCAGTCCAAGCGGCAAAGAGACCCAGTACTTC
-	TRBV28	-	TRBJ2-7	CASSQTGPYEQYF	TGTGCCAGCAGTCAGACAGGCCCCTACGAGCAGTACTTC
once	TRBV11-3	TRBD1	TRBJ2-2	CASSPHQGANTGELFF	TGTGCCAGCAGCCCACACCAGGGGGCGAACACCGGGGAGCTGTTTTTT
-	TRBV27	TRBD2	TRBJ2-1	CASSFGGAHNEQFF	TGTGCCAGCAGTTTCGGGGGGGCTCACAATGAGCAGTTCTTC
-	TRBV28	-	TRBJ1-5	CASSLRSWRVRKQPQHF	TGTGCCAGCAGTTTAAGAAGCTGGAGGGTAAGGAAACAGCCCCAGCATTTT
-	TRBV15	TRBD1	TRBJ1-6	CATSSGTGMGSPLHF	TGTGCCACCAGCAGCGGGACAGGGATGGGTTCACCCCTCCACTTT
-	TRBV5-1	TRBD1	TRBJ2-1	CASSSGQYNEQFF	TGCGCCAGCAGCTCGGGACAGTACAATGAGCAGTTCTTC
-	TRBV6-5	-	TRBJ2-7	CASSYSPSEQYF	TGTGCCAGCAGTTACTCCCCCAGCGAGCAGTACTTC
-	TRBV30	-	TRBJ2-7	CAWSAYSEVYEQYF	TGTGCCTGGAGTGCTTATTCCGAAGTCTACGAGCAGTACTTC
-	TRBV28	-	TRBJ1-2	CASSFGGSGAYGYTF	TGTGCCAGCAGTTTCGGGGGGTCGGGCGCATATGGCTACACCTTC
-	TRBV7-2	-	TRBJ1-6	CASSLVVVSSYNSPLHF	TGTGCCAGCAGCTTAGTGGTGGTCAGCTCCTATAATTCACCCCTCCACTTT
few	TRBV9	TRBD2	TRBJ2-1	CASSVSREGHSYNEQFF	TGTGCCAGCAGCGTCTCCCGGGAGGGCCACTCCTACAATGAGCAGTTCTTC
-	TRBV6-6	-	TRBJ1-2	CASSYSRTGRNGYTF	TGTGCCAGCAGTTACTCGCGAACCGGGAGAAATGGCTACACCTTC
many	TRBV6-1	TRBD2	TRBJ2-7	CASSAEGLAGFPYEQYF	TGTGCCAGCAGTGCTGAAGGACTAGCCGGGTTTCCCTACGAGCAGTACTTC
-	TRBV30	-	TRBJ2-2	CACRPRQLYGELFF	TGTGCCTGTAGGCCCCGACAGTTATACGGGGAGCTGTTTTTT
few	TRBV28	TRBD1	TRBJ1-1	CASGTDRDRAFF	TGTGCCAGCGGTACTGACAGGGATCGGGCTTTCTTT
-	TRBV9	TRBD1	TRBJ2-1	CASSAGQGSNRPYNEQFF	TGTGCCAGCAGCGCTGGACAGGGATCGAATCGACCCTACAATGAGCAGTTCTTC
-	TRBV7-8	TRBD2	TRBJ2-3	CASSSVLAGVTDTQYF	TGTGCCAGCAGCTCAGTACTAGCGGGAGTGACAGATACGCAGTATTTT
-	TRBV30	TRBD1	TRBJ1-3	CAWMAARTGAGNTIYF	TGTGCCTGGATGGCTGCCAGGACAGGGGCTGGAAACACCATATATTTT
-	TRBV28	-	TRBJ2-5	CASSLIPEETQYF	TGTGCCAGCAGCTTAATACCTGAGGAGACCCAGTACTTC
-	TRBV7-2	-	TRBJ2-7	CASSLGGRYEQYF	TGTGCCAGCAGCTTAGGGGGGCGCTACGAGCAGTACTTC
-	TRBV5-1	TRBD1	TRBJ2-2	CASSRTGGYTGELFF	TGCGCCAGCAGCCGTACAGGGGGGTATACCGGGGAGCTGTTTTTT
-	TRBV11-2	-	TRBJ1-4	CASSLEVKGKLFF	TGTGCCAGCAGCTTAGAGGTGAAAGGAAAACTGTTTTTT
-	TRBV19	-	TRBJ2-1	CASSISTNNEQFF	TGTGCCAGTAGTATTAGCACGAACAATGAGCAGTTCTTC
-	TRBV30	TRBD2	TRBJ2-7	CAWTLAGALRNPEQYF	TGTGCCTGGACACTAGCGGGAGCACTTCGGAATCCCGAGCAGTACTTC
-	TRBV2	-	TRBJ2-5	CASSVDLSATQYF	TGTGCCAGCAGTGTGGACCTTAGTGCGACCCAGTACTTC
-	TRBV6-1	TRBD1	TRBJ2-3	CASRRTGDQDTQYF	TGTGCCAGCAGGCGCACAGGGGATCAGGATACGCAGTATTTT
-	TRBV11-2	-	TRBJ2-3	CASSLDPGTDTQYF	TGTGCCAGCAGCTTAGATCCCGGCACAGATACGCAGTATTTT
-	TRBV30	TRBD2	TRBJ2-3	CACGAGRVHGIISDTQYF	TGTGCCTGCGGAGCGGGGCGGGTCCATGGAATTATCTCAGATACGCAGTATTTT
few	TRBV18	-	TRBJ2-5	CASSPQRQEAQYF	TGTGCCAGCTCACCACAACGGCAAGAGGCCCAGTACTTC
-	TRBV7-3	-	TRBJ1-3	CASSQNGDPGNTIYF	TGTGCCAGCAGCCAAAACGGGGATCCGGGAAACACCATATATTTT
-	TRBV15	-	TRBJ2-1	CATSRARDFNEQFF	TGTGCCACCAGCAGAGCCAGGGACTTCAATGAGCAGTTCTTC
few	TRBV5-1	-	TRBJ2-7	CASSLQARSYEQYF	TGCGCCAGCAGCTTACAGGCCCGATCCTACGAGCAGTACTTC
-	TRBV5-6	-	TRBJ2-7	CASSLAASYEQYF	TGTGCCAGCAGCTTGGCCGCATCCTACGAGCAGTACTTC
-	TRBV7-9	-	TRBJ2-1	CASSNSGDNEQFF	TGTGCCAGCAGCAATAGCGGAGACAATGAGCAGTTCTTC
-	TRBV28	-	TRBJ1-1	CASSFMTFYLDRSNTEAFF	TGTGCCAGCAGTTTTATGACGTTTTATCTTGACAGGAGTAACACTGAAGCTTTCTTT
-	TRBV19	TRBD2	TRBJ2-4	CASSILAGGDKNIQYF	TGTGCCAGTAGTATCCTAGCGGGAGGGGACAAAAACATTCAGTACTTC